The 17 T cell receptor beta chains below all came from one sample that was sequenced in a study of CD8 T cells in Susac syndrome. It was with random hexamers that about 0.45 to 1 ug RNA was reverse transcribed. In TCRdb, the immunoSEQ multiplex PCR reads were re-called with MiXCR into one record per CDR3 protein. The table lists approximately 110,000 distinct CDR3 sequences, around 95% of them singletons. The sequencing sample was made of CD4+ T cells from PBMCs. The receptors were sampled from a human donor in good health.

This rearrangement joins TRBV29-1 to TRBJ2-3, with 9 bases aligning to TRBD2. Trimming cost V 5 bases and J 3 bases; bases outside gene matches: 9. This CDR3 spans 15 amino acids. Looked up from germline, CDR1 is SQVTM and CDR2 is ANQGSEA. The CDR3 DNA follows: TGCAGCGTTCGAGGACTAGCGAAGGGAACAGATACGCAGTATTTT. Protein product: CSVRGLAKGTDTQYF.

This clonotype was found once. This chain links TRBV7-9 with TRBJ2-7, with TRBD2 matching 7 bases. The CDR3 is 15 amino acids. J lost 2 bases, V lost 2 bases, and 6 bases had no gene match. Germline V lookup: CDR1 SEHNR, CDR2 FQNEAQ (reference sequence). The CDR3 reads CASSLFASGTYEQYF. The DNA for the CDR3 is TGTGCCAGCAGCTTATTTGCTAGCGGTACCTACGAGCAGTACTTC.

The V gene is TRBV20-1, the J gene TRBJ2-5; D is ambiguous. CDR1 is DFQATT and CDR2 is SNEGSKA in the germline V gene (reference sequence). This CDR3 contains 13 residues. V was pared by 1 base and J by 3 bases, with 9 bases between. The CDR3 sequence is CSARVPPEETQYF. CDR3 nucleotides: TGCAGTGCTAGAGTACCCCCGGAAGAGACCCAGTACTTC.

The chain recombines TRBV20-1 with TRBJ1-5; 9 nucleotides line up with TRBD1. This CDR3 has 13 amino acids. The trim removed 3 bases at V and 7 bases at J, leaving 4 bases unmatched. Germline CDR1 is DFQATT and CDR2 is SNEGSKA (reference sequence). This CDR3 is CSARDRGLQPQHF. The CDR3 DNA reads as TGCAGTGCTAGGGACAGGGGTTTGCAGCCCCAGCATTTT.

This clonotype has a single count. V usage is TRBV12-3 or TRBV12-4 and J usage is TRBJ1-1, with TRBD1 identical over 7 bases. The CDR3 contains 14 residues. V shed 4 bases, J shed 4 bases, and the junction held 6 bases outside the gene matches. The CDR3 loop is CASSWTRGSTEAFF. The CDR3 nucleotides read TGTGCCAGCAGTTGGACCAGGGGGAGCACTGAAGCTTTCTTT.

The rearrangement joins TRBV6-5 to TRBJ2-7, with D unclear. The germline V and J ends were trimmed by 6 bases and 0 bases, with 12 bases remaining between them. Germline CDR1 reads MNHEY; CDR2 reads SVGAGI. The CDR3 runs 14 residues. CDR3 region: CASRRLGSSYEQYF. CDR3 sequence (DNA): TGTGCCAGCAGACGCCTTGGTAGCTCCTACGAGCAGTACTTC.

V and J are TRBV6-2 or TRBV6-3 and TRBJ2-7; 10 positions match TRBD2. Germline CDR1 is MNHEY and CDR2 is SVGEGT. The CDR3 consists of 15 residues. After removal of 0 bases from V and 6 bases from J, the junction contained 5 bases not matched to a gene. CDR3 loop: CASSYSASGRFEQYF. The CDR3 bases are TGTGCCAGCAGTTACTCAGCTAGCGGGAGATTCGAGCAGTACTTC.

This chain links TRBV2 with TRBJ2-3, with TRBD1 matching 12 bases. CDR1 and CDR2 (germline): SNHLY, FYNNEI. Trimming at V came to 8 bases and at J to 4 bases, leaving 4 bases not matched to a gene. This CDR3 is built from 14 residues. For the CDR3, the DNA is TGTGCCAGCCACGGGACAGGGGGCGCAGATACGCAGTATTTT. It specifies CASHGTGGADTQYF.

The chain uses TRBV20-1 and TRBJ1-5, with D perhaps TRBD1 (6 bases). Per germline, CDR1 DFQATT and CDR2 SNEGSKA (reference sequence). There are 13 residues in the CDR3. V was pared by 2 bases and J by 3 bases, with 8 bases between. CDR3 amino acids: CSARQGPNQPQHF. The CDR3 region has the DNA TGCAGTGCTAGACAGGGGCCCAATCAGCCCCAGCATTTT.

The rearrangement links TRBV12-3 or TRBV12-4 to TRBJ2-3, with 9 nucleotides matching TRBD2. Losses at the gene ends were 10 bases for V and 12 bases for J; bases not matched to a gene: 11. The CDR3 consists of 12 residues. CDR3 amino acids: CATSSGAVLQYF. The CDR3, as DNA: TGTGCCACCTCTAGCGGGGCGGTTCTCCAGTATTTT.

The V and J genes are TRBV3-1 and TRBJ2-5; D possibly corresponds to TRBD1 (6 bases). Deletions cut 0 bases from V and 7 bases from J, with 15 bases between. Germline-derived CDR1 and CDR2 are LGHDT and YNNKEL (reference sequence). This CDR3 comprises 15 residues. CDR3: CASSQDNRGRGTQYF. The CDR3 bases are TGTGCCAGCAGCCAAGATAACCGGGGCAGGGGGACCCAGTACTTC.

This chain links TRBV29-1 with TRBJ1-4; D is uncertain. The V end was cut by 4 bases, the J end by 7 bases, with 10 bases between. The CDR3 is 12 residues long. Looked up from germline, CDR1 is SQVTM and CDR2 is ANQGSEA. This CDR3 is CSVGWGGEKLFF. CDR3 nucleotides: TGCAGCGTTGGTTGGGGTGGTGAAAAACTGTTTTTT.

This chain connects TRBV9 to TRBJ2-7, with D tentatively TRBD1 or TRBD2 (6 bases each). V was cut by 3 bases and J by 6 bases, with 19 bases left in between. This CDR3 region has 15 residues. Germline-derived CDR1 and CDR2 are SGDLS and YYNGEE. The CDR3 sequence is CASSGRAGEGGEQYF. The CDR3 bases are TGTGCCAGCAGCGGGAGGGCAGGGGAAGGAGGCGAGCAGTACTTC.

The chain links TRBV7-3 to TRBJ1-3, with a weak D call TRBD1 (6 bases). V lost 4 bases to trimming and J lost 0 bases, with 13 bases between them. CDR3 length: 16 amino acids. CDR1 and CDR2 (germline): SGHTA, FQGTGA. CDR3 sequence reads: CASSSEGGASGNTIYF. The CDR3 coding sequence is TGTGCCAGCAGCTCAGAGGGGGGAGCCTCTGGAAACACCATATATTTT.

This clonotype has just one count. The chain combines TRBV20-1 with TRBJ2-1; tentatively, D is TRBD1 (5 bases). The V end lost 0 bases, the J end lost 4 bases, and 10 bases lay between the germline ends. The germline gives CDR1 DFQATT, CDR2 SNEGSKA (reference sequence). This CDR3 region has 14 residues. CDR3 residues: CSARDPQAYNEQFF. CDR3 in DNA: TGCAGTGCTAGAGATCCACAGGCTTACAATGAGCAGTTCTTC.

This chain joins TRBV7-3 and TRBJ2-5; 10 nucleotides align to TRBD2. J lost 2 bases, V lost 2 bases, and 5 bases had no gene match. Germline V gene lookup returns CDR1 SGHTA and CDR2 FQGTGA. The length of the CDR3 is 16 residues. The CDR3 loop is CASSLGPSGGQETQYF. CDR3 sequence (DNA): TGTGCCAGCAGCTTAGGTCCTAGCGGGGGACAAGAGACCCAGTACTTC.

In DNA, the CDR3 is TGTGCCAGCAGCTTGGGGGGGGACAATTCCTACGAGCAGTACTTC. It codes for CASSLGGDNSYEQYF. The chain combines TRBV5-6 with TRBJ2-7; perhaps D is TRBD1 or TRBD2 (6 bases each). Germline V lookup: CDR1 SGHDT, CDR2 YYEEEE. There are 15 residues in the CDR3. The V end was cut by 0 bases, the J end by 1 base, with 11 bases between.